This entry concerns a single T cell receptor beta chain. The same CDR3 is also encoded by other DNA sequences in this sample. This record belongs to a study of control samples from healthy donors and cancer patients. TCRdb keeps only in-frame clones here, not all; method: immunoSEQ multiplex PCR. The profile shows roughly 190,000 clones, around 91% of them singletons. J gave up 6 bases and V 1 base, and 3 bases lay outside the gene matches. The CDR3 is made up of 15 amino acids. CDR1 is LGHNA and CDR2 is YNFKEQ in the germline V gene. The chain links TRBV4-2 to TRBJ2-1, with 10 nucleotides matching TRBD2. The sequence came from a young woman in good health. The sequenced sample was blood. The DNA of the CDR3 is TGTGCCAGCAGCCAAGCTCTAGCGGGAGTCAATGAGCAGTTCTTC. This sequence encodes CASSQALAGVNEQFF.